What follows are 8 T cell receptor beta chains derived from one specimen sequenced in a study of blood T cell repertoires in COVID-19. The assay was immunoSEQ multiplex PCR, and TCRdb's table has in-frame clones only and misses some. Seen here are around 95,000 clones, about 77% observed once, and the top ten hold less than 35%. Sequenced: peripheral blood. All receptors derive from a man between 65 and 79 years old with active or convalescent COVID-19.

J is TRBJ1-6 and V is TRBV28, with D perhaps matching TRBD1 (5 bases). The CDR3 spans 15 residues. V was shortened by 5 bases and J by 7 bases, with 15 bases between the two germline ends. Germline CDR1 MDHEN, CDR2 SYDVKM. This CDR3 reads CASSSSGRVNSPLHF. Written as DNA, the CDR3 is TGTGCCAGCAGTAGTTCGGGCAGGGTGAATTCACCCCTCCACTTT.

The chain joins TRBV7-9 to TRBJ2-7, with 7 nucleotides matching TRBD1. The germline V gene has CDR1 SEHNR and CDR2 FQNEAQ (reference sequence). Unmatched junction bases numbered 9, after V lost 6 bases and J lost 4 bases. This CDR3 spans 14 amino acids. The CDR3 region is CASSGQTGMYEQYF. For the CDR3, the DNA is TGTGCCAGCAGTGGCCAGACAGGGATGTACGAGCAGTACTTC. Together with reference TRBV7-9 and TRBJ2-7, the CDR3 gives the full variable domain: DTGVSQNPRHKITKRGQNVTFRCDPISEHNRLYWYRQTLGQGPEFLTYFQNEAQLEKSRLLSDRFSAERPKGSFSTLEIQRTEQGDSAMYLCASSGQTGMYEQYFGPGTRLTVT.

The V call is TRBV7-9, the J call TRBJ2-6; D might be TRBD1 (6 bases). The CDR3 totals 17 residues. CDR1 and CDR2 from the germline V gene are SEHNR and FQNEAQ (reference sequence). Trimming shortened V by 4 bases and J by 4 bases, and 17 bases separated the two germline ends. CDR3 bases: TGTGCCAGCAGCTCCCCGCCCCCCGGGACAGGGGCCAACGTCCTGACTTTC. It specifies CASSSPPPGTGANVLTF.

The CDR3 DNA is TGTGCCAGCAGCCAATTTGCCGGGAGCACAGATACGCAGTATTTT. It codes for CASSQFAGSTDTQYF. The chain links TRBV3-1 (or the pseudogene TRBV3-2) to TRBJ2-3; D gene unclear. Trimming left V 2 bases short and J 0 bases short, with 9 bases between. The germline gives CDR1 LGHDT, CDR2 YNNKEL (reference sequence). CDR3 size: 15 residues.

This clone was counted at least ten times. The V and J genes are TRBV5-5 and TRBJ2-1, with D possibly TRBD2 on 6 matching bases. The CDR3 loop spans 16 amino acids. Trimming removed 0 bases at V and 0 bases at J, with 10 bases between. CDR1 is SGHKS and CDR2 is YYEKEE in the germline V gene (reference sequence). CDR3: CASSLAGTRSYNEQFF. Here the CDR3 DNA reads TGTGCCAGCAGCTTGGCCGGGACTCGCTCCTACAATGAGCAGTTCTTC.

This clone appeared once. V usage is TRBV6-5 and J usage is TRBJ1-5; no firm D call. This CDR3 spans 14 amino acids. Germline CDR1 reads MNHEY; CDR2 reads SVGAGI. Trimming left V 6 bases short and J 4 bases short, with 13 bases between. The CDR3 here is CASSSYGGNQPQHF. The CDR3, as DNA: TGTGCCAGCAGCTCCTACGGCGGAAATCAGCCCCAGCATTTT.

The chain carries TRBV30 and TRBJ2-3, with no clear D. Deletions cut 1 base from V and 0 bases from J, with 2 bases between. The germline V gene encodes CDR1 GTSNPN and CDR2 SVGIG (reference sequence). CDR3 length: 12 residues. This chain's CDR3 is CAWSASTDTQYF. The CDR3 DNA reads TGTGCCTGGAGTGCAAGCACAGATACGCAGTATTTT.

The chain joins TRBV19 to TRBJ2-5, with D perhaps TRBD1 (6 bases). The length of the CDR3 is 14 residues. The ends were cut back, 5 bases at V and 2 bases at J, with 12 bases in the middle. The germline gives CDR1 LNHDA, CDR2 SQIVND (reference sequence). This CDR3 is CASSPPGQQETQYF. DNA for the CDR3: TGTGCCAGTAGTCCCCCAGGACAGCAAGAGACCCAGTACTTC.